This T cell receptor beta chain emerged from a study of human T cells and chemical hapten exposure. Study summary: Small volume differences among pooled libraries mainly caused per-sample TCR yield variation. The study's findings and limits: TCRs exceeding 1 in 1000 frequency stayed unchanged with DPC sensitization.

Individual cDNA molecules had unique molecular identifiers attached to them by the library. Per the original methods: The number of TCRs in each sample had a median of approximately 93,000 and spanned roughly 23,224 to 750,000. TCRdb passed the RACE reads through MiXCR, listing each CDR3 protein once. The V and J calls follow TCRdb's processing rather than the paper's. The sample lists 80,000 to 100,000 distinct CDR3 sequences; roughly 8.5% were seen once. Between the trimmed V and J ends, which lost 0 bases and 2 bases, there was a span of 14 bases. Germline-derived CDR1 and CDR2 are SGHDN and FVKESK. The CDR3 contains 16 residues. Indicated time point: healthy volunteer bleed at 2 weeks. From whole blood left unfractionated, total RNA was extracted. This clonotype was observed a handful of times. Its antigen is unidentified.

The sequenced sample was whole blood. The receptor was isolated from a female donor in good health. Some clones in this sample may be carry-over from other donors' samples. This chain uses TRBV14 with TRBJ2-7; D not resolved. CDR3 sequence (DNA): TGTGCCAGCAGCCAAGACTATGTCCGGCACACCTACGAGCAGTACTTC. Protein: CASSQDYVRHTYEQYF.